The T cell receptor (beta chain) described here comes from a study of T cell repertoires in cytomegalovirus infection. In the study overall: Signatures in public TCR beta sequences pointed to both CMV infection and matching HLA type.

Germline V gene lookup returns CDR1 LGHDT and CDR2 YNNKEL (reference sequence). Trimming took 4 bases from V and 1 from J, leaving 11 bases between them. The CDR3 is 15 amino acids. TCRdb re-derived calls from the reads in MiXCR, one entry per CDR3 protein. Here the sample spans around 350,000 distinct CDR3 sequences, over 15% being singletons. The sequenced sample was PBMCs. This TCR derives from a human donor in good health (CMV status not recorded). Some clones in this sample may be carry-over from other donors' samples. The chain links TRBV3-1 to TRBJ1-3; possibly TRBD1 for D (5 bases). CDR3 sequence reads: CASSRGSPSGNTIYF. The CDR3 nucleotides read TGTGCCAGCAGCCGGGGCAGCCCGTCTGGAAACACCATATATTTT.